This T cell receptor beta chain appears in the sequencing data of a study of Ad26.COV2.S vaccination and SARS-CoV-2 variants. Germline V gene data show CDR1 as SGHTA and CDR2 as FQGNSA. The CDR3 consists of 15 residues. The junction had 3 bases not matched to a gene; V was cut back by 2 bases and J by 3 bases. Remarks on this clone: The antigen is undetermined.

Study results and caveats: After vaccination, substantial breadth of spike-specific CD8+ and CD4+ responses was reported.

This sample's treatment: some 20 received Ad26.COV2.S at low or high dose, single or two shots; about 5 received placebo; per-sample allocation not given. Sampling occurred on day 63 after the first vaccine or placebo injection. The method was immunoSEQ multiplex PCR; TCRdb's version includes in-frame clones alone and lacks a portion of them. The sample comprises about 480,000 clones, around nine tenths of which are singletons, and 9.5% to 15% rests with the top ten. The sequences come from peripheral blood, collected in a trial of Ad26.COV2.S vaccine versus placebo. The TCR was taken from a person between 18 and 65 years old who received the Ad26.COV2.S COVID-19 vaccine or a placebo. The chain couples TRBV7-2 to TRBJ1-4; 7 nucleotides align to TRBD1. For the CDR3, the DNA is TGTGCCAGCAGCTTAATACAGGGGTCTAATGAAAAACTGTTTTTT. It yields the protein CASSLIQGSNEKLFF.